These T cell receptor beta chains were read from a single sample in a study of shared clonotypes between healthy human individuals. Sequencing used immunoSEQ multiplex PCR; TCRdb keeps in-frame clones, though not all of them. The sample carries some 1,100,000 clones, about four fifths recorded once. Material for sequencing was memory CD4+ T cells from PBMCs. The receptors stem from a man between 18 and 29 years old in good health. Some clones in this sample may be carry-over from other donors' samples. CDR3s include the opening cysteine and the closing phenylalanine or tryptophan. Fields, in order: V gene, J gene, clone size, D gene, CDR3 DNA, CDR3 protein. D genes are given only for firm matches. Size is stated for part of the rows, as once, few or many counts, or as a class when the clone is expanded.

TRBV9	TRBJ2-7	-	-	TGTGCCAGCAGCCCGTACGAGGGCGAGCAGTACTTC	CASSPYEGEQYF
TRBV7-3	TRBJ2-1	-	TRBD1	TGTGCCAGCAGCTCCCAGGGGGTCATCTACAATGAGCAGTTCTTC	CASSSQGVIYNEQFF
TRBV5-1	TRBJ1-6	few	-	TGCGCCAGCAGCTATACCGCGGACGGGAATTCACCCCTCCACTTT	CASSYTADGNSPLHF
TRBV11-2	TRBJ2-7	-	-	TGTGCCAGCAGCGCACAGGGTTACGAGCAGTACTTC	CASSAQGYEQYF
TRBV19	TRBJ2-7	-	TRBD1	TGTGCCAGTAGCAGAACGCCGGGACAGGGGGCCCACGAGCAGTACTTC	CASSRTPGQGAHEQYF
TRBV6-6	TRBJ1-2	-	-	TGTGCCAGCACGCCGGGAGGGAGACGGTATGGCTACACCTTC	CASTPGGRRYGYTF
TRBV18	TRBJ1-3	once	-	TGTGCCAGCTCACAGGCCTTAGACAGATCTGGAAACACCATATATTTT	CASSQALDRSGNTIYF
TRBV11-2	TRBJ2-5	-	-	TGTGCCAGCAGTTCTAATGGTAGACGAGAGACCCAGTACTTC	CASSSNGRRETQYF
TRBV2	TRBJ1-2	-	TRBD1	TGTGCCAGCAGTGTTCGGACAGGGTATGGTCGGGACTATGGCTACACCTTC	CASSVRTGYGRDYGYTF
TRBV7-8	TRBJ1-1	-	-	TGTGCCAGCAGCCTCGCCGCAGGGCAACCTGAAGCTTTCTTT	CASSLAAGQPEAFF
TRBV5-1	TRBJ2-7	-	TRBD1	TGCGCCAGCAGCCGCCGGGAGGGGACAGGGGTCGACGAGCAGTACTTC	CASSRREGTGVDEQYF
TRBV6-6	TRBJ2-7	-	-	TGTGCCAGCAGTTATCCAGGGGCCTACGAGCAGTACTTC	CASSYPGAYEQYF
TRBV6-1	TRBJ1-3	-	-	TGTGCCAGCAGTGGACCATACTCTGGAAACACCATATATTTT	CASSGPYSGNTIYF
TRBV5-1	TRBJ2-3	-	-	TGCGCCAGCAGCTTTAAAACTAGCTACACCTCCACAGATACGCAGTATTTT	CASSFKTSYTSTDTQYF
TRBV4-2	TRBJ2-2	once	TRBD1	TGTGCCAGCAGCCGGGACAGGAACACCGGGGAGCTGTTTTTT	CASSRDRNTGELFF
TRBV7-2	TRBJ1-5	-	-	TGTGCCAGCAGCTTAGCCCCAGGGAGGGACAATCAGCCCCAGCATTTT	CASSLAPGRDNQPQHF
TRBV4-2	TRBJ2-7	-	-	TGTGCCAGCAGCCAGCACCGGGACTACGAGCAGTACTTC	CASSQHRDYEQYF
TRBV9	TRBJ2-1	-	-	TGTGCCAGCAGCGTCGGGCGAGGAGTTGGCAATGAGCAGTTCTTC	CASSVGRGVGNEQFF
TRBV28	TRBJ2-1	-	TRBD2	TGTGCCAGCAGTCTGACTAGCGGGAGTCTCAATGAGCAGTTCTTC	CASSLTSGSLNEQFF
TRBV12-5	TRBJ2-7	-	-	TGTGCTAGTGGTTTGGTAGGCGGAGCGGAGCAGTACTTC	CASGLVGGAEQYF